The 13 T cell receptor beta chains in this list originate from one sample, sequenced in a study of T cells in women clearing cervical HPV infection. The protocol was immunoSEQ multiplex PCR, while the TCRdb copy is restricted to in-frame clones and leaves out a portion. The table counts approximately 39,000 clones; around 3.5% lies in the top ten. The sample consisted of blood buffy coat. The source of these receptors is a woman between 18 and 75 years old with a cervical HPV16 infection that either progressed to CIN3+ or cleared (not recorded which).

For this clone: The read falls 3 residues short of the CDR3 end, and the missing part is taken from the germline J gene. V gene TRBV20-1 combines with J gene TRBJ2-3, with 14 bases identical to TRBD2. The CDR3 contains 17 residues. Per germline, CDR1 DFQATT and CDR2 SNEGSKA (reference sequence). The trim removed 5 bases at V and 0 bases at J, leaving 7 bases unmatched. CDR3 protein: CSASSGLAGGSTDTQYF. The DNA read from the CDR3 is TGCAGTGCTTCCTCCGGACTAGCGGGGGGTAGCACAGATACG.

Concerning this clone itself: Coverage ceases 3 residues before the CDR3 finishes, and the germline J gene fills in the end. J is TRBJ1-1 and V is TRBV5-1; 10 bases align to TRBD1. The ends lost 4 bases at V and 1 base at J; junction bases unmatched: 10. The CDR3 has 17 amino acids. Germline CDR1 and CDR2: SGHRS and YFSETQ. CDR3 protein: CASSPWDRGGRNTEAFF. The sequenced part of the CDR3 DNA is TGCGCCAGCAGCCCCTGGGACAGGGGAGGGAGGAACACTGAA.

Turning to this clone: The read stops 3 residues short of the end of the CDR3; the missing end is completed from the germline J gene. The V gene is TRBV10-3, the J gene TRBJ2-2, with a tentative D call TRBD1 (6 bases). The CDR3 contains 12 residues. The germline V gene has CDR1 ENHRY and CDR2 SYGVKD. The V gene lost 10 bases and the J gene lost 4 bases, with 10 bases spanning the gap. The sequenced CDR3 bases are TGTGCCACTCAGGGGTTCACCGGGGAG. It encodes CATQGFTGE. Given in full, the CDR3 is CATQGFTGELFF.

The CDR3 bases that were read are TGTGCCAGCAGTTTATCCGGACAGGGCTGGAGCGAG. Amino acid sequence: CASSLSGQGWSE. The whole CDR3 protein reads CASSLSGQGWSEQYF. This sequence joins TRBV28 and TRBJ2-7; 8 bases agree with TRBD1. The sequence runs out 3 residues before the end of the CDR3; the remainder is reconstructed from the germline J gene. In germline, CDR1 is MDHEN, CDR2 SYDVKM. This CDR3 is 15 amino acids long. V shed 1 base, J shed 6 bases, and the junction held 8 bases outside the gene matches.

On this clone itself: The CDR3 is cut off 3 residues early in the read; its end comes from the germline J gene. This sequence joins TRBV6-2 or TRBV6-3 and TRBJ2-7, with 10 bases identical to TRBD1. Looked up from germline, CDR1 is MNHEY and CDR2 is SVGEGT. The CDR3 totals 16 residues. Trimming took 6 bases from V and 2 from J; bases not matched to a gene: 10. The sequenced CDR3 bases are TGTGCCAGCAGACATTCCGGGGGGACAGGGGCCTACGAG. The encoded protein is CASRHSGGTGAYE. The whole CDR3 reads CASRHSGGTGAYEQYF.

About this clone: The DNA ends 3 residues before the CDR3 does, and the rest of the CDR3 is filled in from the germline J gene. The chain carries TRBV6-2 or TRBV6-3 and TRBJ2-3; maybe TRBD1 (6 bases). Germline V gives CDR1 MNHEY, CDR2 SVGEGT. Deletions cut 5 bases from V and 2 bases from J, with 14 bases between. The CDR3 length is 15 residues. CDR3 sequence: CASSRQAAVTDTQYF. The DNA read from the CDR3 is TGTGCCAGCAGTCGACAGGCCGCGGTCACAGATACG.

Remarks on this clone: The read ends 3 residues before the CDR3 terminus; that terminus is restored from the germline J gene. This chain joins TRBV5-1 and TRBJ2-2; possible D gene TRBD1, 6 bases. Germline V gene data show CDR1 as SGHRS and CDR2 as YFSETQ. The CDR3 runs to 14 residues. The covered CDR3 bases are TGCGCCAGCAGCGCAGAAACACAGGGTCTACGG. It translates to CASSAETQGLR. From start to end, the CDR3 is CASSAETQGLRLFF.

Points on this clone: The read ends 3 residues before the CDR3 terminus; that terminus is restored from the germline J gene. V is TRBV5-8 and J is TRBJ2-5; 10 bases match TRBD1. Germline loops: CDR1 SGHTS, CDR2 YDEGEE. The CDR3 is made up of 15 amino acids. J gave up 5 bases and V 0 bases, and 4 bases lay outside the gene matches. CDR3 bases read: TGTGCCAGCAGCTTGGCAGGGACAGGGGTGGAGACC. The encoded protein is CASSLAGTGVET. The complete CDR3 sequence is CASSLAGTGVETQYF.

Of note for this clone: The read is 3 residues too short to cover the CDR3 end, so that end is filled in from the germline J gene. The chain employs TRBV2 and TRBJ1-5, with 8 bases lining up with TRBD1. CDR1 and CDR2 (germline): SNHLY, FYNNEI. CDR3 size: 13 residues. Trimming removed 11 bases from V and 5 bases from J; junction bases left unmatched: 8. CDR3 loop: CASSDRGYQPQHF. CDR3 DNA (partial): TGTGCCTCATCTGACAGGGGCTATCAGCCC.

As for this clone: Coverage ceases 3 residues before the CDR3 finishes, and the germline J gene fills in the end. The chain links TRBV5-1 to TRBJ1-4, with 7 bases aligning to TRBD1. Looked up from germline, CDR1 is SGHRS and CDR2 is YFSETQ. V lost 0 bases and J lost 5; bases outside the gene matches: 4. The CDR3 totals 15 residues. The CDR3 loop is CASSLGATGNEKLFF. The sequenced CDR3 bases are TGCGCCAGCAGCTTGGGAGCGACAGGGAATGAAAAA.

Notes on this clone: The read gets to within 3 residues of the CDR3 end, and the germline J gene fills in the rest. This rearrangement joins TRBV2 to TRBJ1-1; no clear D gene. Germline-derived CDR1 and CDR2 are SNHLY and FYNNEI. This CDR3 is built from 14 residues. The V and J ends lost 3 bases and 1 base respectively, with 9 bases between them. The CDR3 loop is CASSDKPWNTEAFF. The DNA read from the CDR3 is TGTGCCAGCAGTGACAAGCCCTGGAACACTGAA.

Points on this clone: Read coverage stops 3 residues before the CDR3 terminus; the germline J gene supplies the remainder. The chain combines TRBV11-2 with TRBJ1-1; D gene unclear. The V and J ends lost 5 bases and 7 bases respectively, with 11 bases between them. CDR1 is SGHAT, CDR2 FQNNGV, per germline. The CDR3 is 12 amino acids. The sequenced part of the CDR3 DNA is TGTGCCAGCAGCCCAGCGATGGTTGAA. This translates into CASSPAMVE. The whole CDR3 protein is CASSPAMVEAFF.

Comments on this clone: The read ends 3 residues before the CDR3 terminus; that terminus is restored from the germline J gene. The V and J genes are TRBV6-1 and TRBJ1-5; D unclear. V shed 2 bases and J shed 6 bases, with 11 bases lying between them. CDR1 is MNHNS, CDR2 SASEGT, per germline. This CDR3 region has 14 residues. CDR3 sequence reads: CASSESGSIQPQHF. The DNA read from the CDR3 is TGTGCCAGCAGTGAATCGGGTTCGATTCAGCCC.